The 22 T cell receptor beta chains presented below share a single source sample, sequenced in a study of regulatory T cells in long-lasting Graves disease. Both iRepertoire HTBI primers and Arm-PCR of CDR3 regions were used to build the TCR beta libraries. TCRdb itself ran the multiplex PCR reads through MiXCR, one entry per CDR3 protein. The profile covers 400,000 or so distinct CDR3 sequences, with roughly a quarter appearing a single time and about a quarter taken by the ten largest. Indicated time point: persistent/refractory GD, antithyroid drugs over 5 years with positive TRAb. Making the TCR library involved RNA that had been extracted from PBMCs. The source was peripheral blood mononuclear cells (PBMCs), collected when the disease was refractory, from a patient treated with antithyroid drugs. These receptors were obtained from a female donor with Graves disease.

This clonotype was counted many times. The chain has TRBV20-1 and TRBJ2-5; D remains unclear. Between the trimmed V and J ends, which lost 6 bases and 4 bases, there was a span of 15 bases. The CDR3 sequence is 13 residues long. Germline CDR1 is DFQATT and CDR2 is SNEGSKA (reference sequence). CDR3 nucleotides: TGCAGTGCCCCCAGGCTAGTCGGAGAGACCCAGTACTTC. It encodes CSAPRLVGETQYF.

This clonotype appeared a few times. CDR3 sequence reads: CSARAHTVVGMGEQYF. The DNA for the CDR3 is TGCAGTGCTAGAGCTCATACAGTTGTCGGGATGGGGGAGCAGTACTTC. This chain links TRBV20-1 with TRBJ2-7; TRBD2 might be the D (5 bases). V dropped 1 base and J dropped 7 bases, with 23 bases sitting between them. The germline gives CDR1 DFQATT, CDR2 SNEGSKA (reference sequence). The CDR3 length is 16 residues.

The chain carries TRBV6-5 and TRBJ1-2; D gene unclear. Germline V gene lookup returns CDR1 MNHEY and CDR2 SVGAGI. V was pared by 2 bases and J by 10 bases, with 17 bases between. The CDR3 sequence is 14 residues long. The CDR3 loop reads CASSYGDSPDDYTF. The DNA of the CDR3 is TGTGCCAGCAGTTACGGGGATTCTCCGGATGACTACACCTTC.

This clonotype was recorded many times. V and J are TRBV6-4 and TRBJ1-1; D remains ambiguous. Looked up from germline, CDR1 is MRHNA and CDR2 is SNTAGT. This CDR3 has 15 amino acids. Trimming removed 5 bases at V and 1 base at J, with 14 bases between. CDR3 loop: CASSYVRRANTEAFF. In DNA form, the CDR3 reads TGTGCCAGCAGTTACGTTCGCCGAGCGAACACTGAAGCTTTCTTT.

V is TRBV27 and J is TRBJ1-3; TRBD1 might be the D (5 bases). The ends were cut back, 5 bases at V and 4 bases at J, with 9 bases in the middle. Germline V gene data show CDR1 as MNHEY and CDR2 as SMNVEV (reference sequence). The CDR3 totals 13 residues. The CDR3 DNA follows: TGTGCCAGCAGTGGGACGTTAGGAAACACCATATATTTT. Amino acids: CASSGTLGNTIYF.

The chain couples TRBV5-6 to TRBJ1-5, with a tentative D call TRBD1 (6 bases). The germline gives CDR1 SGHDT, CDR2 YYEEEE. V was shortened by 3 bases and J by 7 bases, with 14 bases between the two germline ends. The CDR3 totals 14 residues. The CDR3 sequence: CASSSTGSVQPQHF. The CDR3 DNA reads TGTGCCAGCAGCTCTACAGGGTCAGTCCAGCCCCAGCATTTT.

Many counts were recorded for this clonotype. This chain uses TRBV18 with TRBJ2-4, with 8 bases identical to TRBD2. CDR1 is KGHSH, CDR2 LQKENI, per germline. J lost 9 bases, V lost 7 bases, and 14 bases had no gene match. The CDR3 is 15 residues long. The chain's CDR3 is CASFREGPRESIQYF. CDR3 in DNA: TGTGCCAGCTTTCGGGAGGGCCCTCGGGAGAGCATTCAGTACTTC.

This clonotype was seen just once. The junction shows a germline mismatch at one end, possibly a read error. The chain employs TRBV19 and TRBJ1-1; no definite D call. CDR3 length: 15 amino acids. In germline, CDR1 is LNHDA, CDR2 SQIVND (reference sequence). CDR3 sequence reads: CASSIFSEPNSEAFF. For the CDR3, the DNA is TGTGCCAGTAGTATTTTTTCCGAACCGAACTCTGAAGCTTTCTTT.

The CDR3 DNA reads as TGTGCCAGCAGCTTGGTAGGGGGTCCCACTGAAGCTTTCTTT. Encoded protein: CASSLVGGPTEAFF. The chain is built from TRBV5-8 and TRBJ1-1; possible D gene TRBD1, 6 bases. Germline CDR1 is SGHTS and CDR2 is YDEGEE. The V and J ends lost 0 bases and 4 bases respectively, with 10 bases between them. This CDR3 comprises 14 residues.

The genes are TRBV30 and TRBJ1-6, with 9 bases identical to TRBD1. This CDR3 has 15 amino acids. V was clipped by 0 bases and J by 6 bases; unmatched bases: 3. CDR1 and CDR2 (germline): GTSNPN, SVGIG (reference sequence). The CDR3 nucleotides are TGTGCCTGGAGTGTACAGGGGGCGAGTAATTCACCCCTCCACTTT. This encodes CAWSVQGASNSPLHF.

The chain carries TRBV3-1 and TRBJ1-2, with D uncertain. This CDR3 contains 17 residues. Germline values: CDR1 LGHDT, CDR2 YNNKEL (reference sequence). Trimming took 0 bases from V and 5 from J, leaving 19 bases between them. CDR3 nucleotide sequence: TGTGCCAGCAGCCAAGAAATCCCAAGGTCTGAGCTGTATGGCTACACCTTC. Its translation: CASSQEIPRSELYGYTF.

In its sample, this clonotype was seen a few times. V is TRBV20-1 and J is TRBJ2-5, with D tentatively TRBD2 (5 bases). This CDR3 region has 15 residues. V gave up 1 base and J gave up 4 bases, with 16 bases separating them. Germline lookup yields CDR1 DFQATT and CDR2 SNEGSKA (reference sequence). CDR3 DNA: TGCAGTGCTAGAGTTCGGCTAGCTTCCCCAGAGACCCAGTACTTC. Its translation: CSARVRLASPETQYF.

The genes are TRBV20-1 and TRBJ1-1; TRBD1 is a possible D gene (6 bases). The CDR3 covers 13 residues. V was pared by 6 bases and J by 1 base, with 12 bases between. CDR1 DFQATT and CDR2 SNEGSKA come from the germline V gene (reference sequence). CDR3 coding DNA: TGCAGTGCCCTACGGACAGAGAACACTGAAGCTTTCTTT. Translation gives CSALRTENTEAFF.

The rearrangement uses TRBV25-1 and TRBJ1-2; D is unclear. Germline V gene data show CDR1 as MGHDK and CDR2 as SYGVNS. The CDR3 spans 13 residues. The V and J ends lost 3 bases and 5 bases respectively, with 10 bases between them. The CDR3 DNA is TGTGCCAGCAGTGACCCCAACAGTTATGGCTACACCTTC. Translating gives CASSDPNSYGYTF.

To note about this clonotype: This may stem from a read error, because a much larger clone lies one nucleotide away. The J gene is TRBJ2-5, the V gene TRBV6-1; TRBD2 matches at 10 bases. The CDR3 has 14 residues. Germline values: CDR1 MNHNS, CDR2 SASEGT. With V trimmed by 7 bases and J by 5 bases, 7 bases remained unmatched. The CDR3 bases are TGTGCCAGCAAAAATAGCGGGAGGAGGGAGACCCAGTACTTC. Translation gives CASKNSGRRETQYF.

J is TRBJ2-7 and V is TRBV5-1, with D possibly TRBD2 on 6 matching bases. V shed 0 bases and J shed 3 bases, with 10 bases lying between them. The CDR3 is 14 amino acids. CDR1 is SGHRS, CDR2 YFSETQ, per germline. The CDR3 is CASSLGGVIYEQYF. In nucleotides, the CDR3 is TGCGCCAGCAGCTTGGGGGGGGTGATCTACGAGCAGTACTTC.

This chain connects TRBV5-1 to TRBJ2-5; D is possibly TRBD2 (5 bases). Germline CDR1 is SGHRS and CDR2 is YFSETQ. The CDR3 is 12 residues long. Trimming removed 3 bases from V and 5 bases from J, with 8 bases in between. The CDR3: CASSSGDETQYF. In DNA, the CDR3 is TGCGCCAGCAGCTCCGGGGATGAGACCCAGTACTTC.

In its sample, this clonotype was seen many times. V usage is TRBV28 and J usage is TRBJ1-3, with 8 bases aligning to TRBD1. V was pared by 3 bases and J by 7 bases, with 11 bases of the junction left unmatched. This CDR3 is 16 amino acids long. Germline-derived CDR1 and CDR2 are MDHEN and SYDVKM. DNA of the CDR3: TGTGCCAGCAGTTTCACCCACGGACAGGGCGCGAACACCATATATTTT. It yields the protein CASSFTHGQGANTIYF.

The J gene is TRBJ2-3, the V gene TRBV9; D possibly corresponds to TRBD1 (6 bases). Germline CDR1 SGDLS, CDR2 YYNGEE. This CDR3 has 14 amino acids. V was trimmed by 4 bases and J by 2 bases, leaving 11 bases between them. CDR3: CASSLDRFTDTQYF. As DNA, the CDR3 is TGTGCCAGCAGCCTAGACAGGTTCACAGATACGCAGTATTTT.

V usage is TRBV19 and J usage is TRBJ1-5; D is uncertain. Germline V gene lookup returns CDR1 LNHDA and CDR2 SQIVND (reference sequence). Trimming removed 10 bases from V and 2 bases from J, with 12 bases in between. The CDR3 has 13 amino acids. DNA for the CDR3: TGTGCCACGACCCGGGAAGGCAATCAGCCCCAGCATTTT. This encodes CATTREGNQPQHF.

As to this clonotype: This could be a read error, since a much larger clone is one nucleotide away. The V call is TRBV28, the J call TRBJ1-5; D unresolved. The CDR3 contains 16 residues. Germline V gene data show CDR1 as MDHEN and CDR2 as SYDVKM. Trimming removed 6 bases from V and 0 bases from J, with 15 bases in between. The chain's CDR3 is CASSSKQPYSNQPQHF. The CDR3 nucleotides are TGTGCCAGCAGCAGCAAGCAGCCCTATAGCAATCAGCCCCAGCATTTT.

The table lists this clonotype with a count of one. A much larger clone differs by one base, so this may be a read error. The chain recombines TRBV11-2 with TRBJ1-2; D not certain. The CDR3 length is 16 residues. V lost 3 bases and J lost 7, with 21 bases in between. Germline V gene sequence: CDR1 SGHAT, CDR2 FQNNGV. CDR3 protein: CASSFTFGRRASGYTF. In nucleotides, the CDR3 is TGTGCCAGCAGCTTTACTTTCGGTCGGAGGGCGTCTGGCTACACCTTC.